This is a list of T cell receptor beta chains from one sample in a study of blood T cell repertoires in COVID-19. Libraries were prepared by immunoSEQ multiplex PCR; TCRdb keeps only in-frame clonotypes and omits some of them. The sample lists more than 350,000 clones; 70% to 90% were seen once. Sequenced material: peripheral blood. The receptors stem from a woman aged 25 to 39 with COVID-19, enrolled during active disease. CDR3s include the opening cysteine and the closing phenylalanine or tryptophan. A D gene is named only where the DNA matches it firmly. Size is stated for part of the rows, as once, few or many counts, or as a class when the clone is expanded.

length | J | size | D | V | DNA | CDR3
16 | TRBJ2-3 | - | TRBD2 | TRBV5-1 | TGCGCCAGCAGCCCCCGACAGAGCGGGACCCTAGATACGCAGTATTTT | CASSPRQSGTLDTQYF
16 | TRBJ2-1 | - | TRBD2 | TRBV25-1 | TGTGCCAGCAGTGTGACTAGCGGGAGGTTAGTCAATGAGCAGTTCTTC | CASSVTSGRLVNEQFF
15 | TRBJ2-7 | - | - | TRBV4-1 | TGCGCCAGCAGCCAGATTGGGGGGTCGGGTGCCGAGCAGTACTTC | CASSQIGGSGAEQYF
13 | TRBJ2-1 | once | TRBD1 | TRBV27 | TGTGCCAGCAGAGAGACAGGGTGGAATGAGCAGTTCTTC | CASRETGWNEQFF
14 | TRBJ2-3 | - | TRBD2 | TRBV19 | TGTGCCAGTATTCGCGGCGGGGGGACAGATACGCAGTATTTT | CASIRGGGTDTQYF
14 | TRBJ2-1 | - | - | TRBV27 | TGTGCCAGCAGACGCGGCGGCAATTACAATGAGCAGTTCTTC | CASRRGGNYNEQFF
15 | TRBJ2-3 | - | - | TRBV5-4 | TGTGCCAGCAGCTTCTGGACAGCAAGCACAGATACGCAGTATTTT | CASSFWTASTDTQYF
14 | TRBJ2-6 | - | TRBD1 | TRBV30 | TGTGCCTGGGCCACAGGGGCTGGGGCCAACGTCCTGACTTTC | CAWATGAGANVLTF
17 | TRBJ1-4 | - | TRBD1 | TRBV27 | TGTGCCAGCAGGGGCTCCGGGACAGGGGGTACTAATGAAAAACTGTTTTTT | CASRGSGTGGTNEKLFF
15 | TRBJ1-2 | - | TRBD1 | TRBV2 | TGTGCCAGCAGTGAGGGACAGAGTTTAAACTATGGCTACACCTTC | CASSEGQSLNYGYTF
13 | TRBJ1-6 | few | - | TRBV28 | TGTGCCAGCAGTTTAGTGAGGAATTCACCCCTCCACTTT | CASSLVRNSPLHF
15 | TRBJ1-1 | - | TRBD1 | TRBV7-9 | TGTGCCAGCAGCTCGACAGGGGCTGGGAACACTGAAGCTTTCTTT | CASSSTGAGNTEAFF
15 | TRBJ2-1 | - | - | TRBV3-1/TRBV3-2 | TGTGCCAGCAGCCAAGGGCGACTTACTCACAATGAGCAGTTCTTC | CASSQGRLTHNEQFF
15 | TRBJ2-7 | once | TRBD1 | TRBV7-9 | TGTGCCAGCAGCCCGATGACAGGGTCAGTCTACGAGCAGTACTTC | CASSPMTGSVYEQYF
18 | TRBJ1-3 | once | - | TRBV9 | TGTGCCAGCAGCGATCCCCCCGAGGGGGGGCCGGGTGGAAACACCATATATTTT | CASSDPPEGGPGGNTIYF
11 | TRBJ1-4 | - | - | TRBV30 | TGTGCCTGGAGTTCAGGGGAAAAACTGTTTTTT | CAWSSGEKLFF
15 | TRBJ1-2 | - | - | TRBV19 | TGTGCCAGTAGTACTGAGAGGTTGGCAGGGCATGGCTACACCTTC | CASSTERLAGHGYTF
15 | TRBJ2-3 | - | - | TRBV5-1 | TGCGCCAGCAGCTCCTATGGGGTAGGGGCAGATACGCAGTATTTT | CASSSYGVGADTQYF
15 | TRBJ1-2 | - | TRBD1 | TRBV29-1 | TGCAGCGTTGAAGACCCGGGGACAGCTCGCTATGGCTACACCTTC | CSVEDPGTARYGYTF
12 | TRBJ2-3 | - | - | TRBV5-4 | TGTGCCAGCAACTCTTTCACAGATACGCAGTATTTT | CASNSFTDTQYF
16 | TRBJ2-1 | - | TRBD2 | TRBV11-3 | TGTGCCAGCAGCTTGGGGACTAGCGGGAGTAGAGATGAGCAGTTCTTC | CASSLGTSGSRDEQFF
13 | TRBJ2-3 | once | - | TRBV5-8 | TGTGCCAGCAGCTTGTCTGGGCTAGATACGCAGTATTTT | CASSLSGLDTQYF
16 | TRBJ2-1 | - | TRBD2 | TRBV25-1 | TGTGCCAGCAGTGAAAAACCTGGGAGGGGCTACAATGAGCAGTTCTTC | CASSEKPGRGYNEQFF
17 | TRBJ1-4 | - | - | TRBV5-6 | TGTGCCAGCAGCTTAGTCACAGGCACTACAACTAATGAAAAACTGTTTTTT | CASSLVTGTTTNEKLFF
12 | TRBJ1-3 | - | - | TRBV30 | TGTGCCTGGAGGGCAGCTGGAAACACCATATATTTT | CAWRAAGNTIYF
12 | TRBJ1-1 | - | - | TRBV5-8 | TGTGCCAGCAGCTTGGGGGCCGTCGGAGCTTTCTTT | CASSLGAVGAFF
15 | TRBJ1-5 | - | - | TRBV7-2 | TGTGCCAGCAGCTTAGACTGGCAGGGGCATCAGCCCCAGCATTTT | CASSLDWQGHQPQHF